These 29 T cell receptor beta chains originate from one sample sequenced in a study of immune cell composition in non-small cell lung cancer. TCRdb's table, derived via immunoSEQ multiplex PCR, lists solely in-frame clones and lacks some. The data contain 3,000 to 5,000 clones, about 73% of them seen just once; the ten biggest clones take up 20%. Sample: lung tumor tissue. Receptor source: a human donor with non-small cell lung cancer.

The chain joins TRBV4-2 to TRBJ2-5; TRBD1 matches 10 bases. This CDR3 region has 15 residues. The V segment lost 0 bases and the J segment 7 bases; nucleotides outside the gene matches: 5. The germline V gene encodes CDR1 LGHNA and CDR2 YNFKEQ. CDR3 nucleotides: TGTGCCAGCAGCCAAGATACCGGGACAGGGGCGACCCAGTACTTC. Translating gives CASSQDTGTGATQYF.

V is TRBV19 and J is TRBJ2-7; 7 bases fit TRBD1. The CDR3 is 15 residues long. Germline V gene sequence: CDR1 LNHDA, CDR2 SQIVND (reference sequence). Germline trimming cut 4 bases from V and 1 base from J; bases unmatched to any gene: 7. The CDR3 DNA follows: TGTGCCAGTAGTAGGGACCTGACAGGGTCCTACGAGCAGTACTTC. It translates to CASSRDLTGSYEQYF.

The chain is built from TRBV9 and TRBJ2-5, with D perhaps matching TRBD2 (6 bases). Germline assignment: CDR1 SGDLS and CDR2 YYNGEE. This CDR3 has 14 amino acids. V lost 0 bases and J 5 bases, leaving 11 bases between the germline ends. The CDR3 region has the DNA TGTGCCAGCAGCGTAGCTTACCGGGGGGAGACCCAGTACTTC. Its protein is CASSVAYRGETQYF.

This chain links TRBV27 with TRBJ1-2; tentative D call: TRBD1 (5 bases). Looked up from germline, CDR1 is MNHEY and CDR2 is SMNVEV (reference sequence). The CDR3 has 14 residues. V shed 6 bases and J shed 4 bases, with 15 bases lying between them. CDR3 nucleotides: TGTGCCAGCAGACAACCGGGACGGTCCTATGGCTACACCTTC. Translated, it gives CASRQPGRSYGYTF.

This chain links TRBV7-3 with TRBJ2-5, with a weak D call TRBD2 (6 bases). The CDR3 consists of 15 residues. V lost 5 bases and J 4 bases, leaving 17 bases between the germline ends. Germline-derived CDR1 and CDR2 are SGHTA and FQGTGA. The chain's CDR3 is CASSPSGTWGETQYF. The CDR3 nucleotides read TGTGCCAGCAGCCCCTCCGGGACTTGGGGAGAGACCCAGTACTTC.

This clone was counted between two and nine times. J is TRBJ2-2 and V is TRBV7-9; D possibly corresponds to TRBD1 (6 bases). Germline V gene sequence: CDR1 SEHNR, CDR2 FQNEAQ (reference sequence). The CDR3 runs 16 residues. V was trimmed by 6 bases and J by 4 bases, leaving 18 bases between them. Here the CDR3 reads CASSPLQGFLTGELFF. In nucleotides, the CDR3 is TGTGCCAGCAGTCCTCTCCAGGGGTTTCTCACCGGGGAGCTGTTTTTT. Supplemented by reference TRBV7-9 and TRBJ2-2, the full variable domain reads DTGVSQNPRHKITKRGQNVTFRCDPISEHNRLYWYRQTLGQGPEFLTYFQNEAQLEKSRLLSDRFSAERPKGSFSTLEIQRTEQGDSAMYLCASSPLQGFLTGELFFGEGSRLTVL.

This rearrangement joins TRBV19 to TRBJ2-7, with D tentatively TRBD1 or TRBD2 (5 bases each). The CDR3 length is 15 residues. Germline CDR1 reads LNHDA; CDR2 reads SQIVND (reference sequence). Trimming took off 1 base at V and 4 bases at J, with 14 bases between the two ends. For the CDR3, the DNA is TGTGCCAGTAGTATAGGAGCCAGGGACGGATACGAGCAGTACTTC. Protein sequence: CASSIGARDGYEQYF.

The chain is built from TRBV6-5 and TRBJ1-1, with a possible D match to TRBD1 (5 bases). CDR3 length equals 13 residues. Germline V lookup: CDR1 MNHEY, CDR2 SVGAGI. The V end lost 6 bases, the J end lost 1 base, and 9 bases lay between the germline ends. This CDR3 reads CASRRTGNTEAFF. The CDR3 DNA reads TGTGCCAGCAGGCGAACAGGGAACACTGAAGCTTTCTTT.

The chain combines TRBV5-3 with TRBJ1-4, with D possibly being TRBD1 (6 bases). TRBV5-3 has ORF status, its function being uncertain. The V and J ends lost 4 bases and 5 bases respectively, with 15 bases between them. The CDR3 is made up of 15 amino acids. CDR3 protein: CARSRTVSGNEKLFF. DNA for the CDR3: TGTGCCAGAAGCCGGACAGTTTCCGGGAATGAAAAACTGTTTTTT.

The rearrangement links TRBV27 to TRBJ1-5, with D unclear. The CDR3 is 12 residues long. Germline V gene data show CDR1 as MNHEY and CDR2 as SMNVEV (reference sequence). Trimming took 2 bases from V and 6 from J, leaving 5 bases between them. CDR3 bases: TGTGCCAGCAGTTTACGCGGTCAGCCCCAGCATTTT. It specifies CASSLRGQPQHF.

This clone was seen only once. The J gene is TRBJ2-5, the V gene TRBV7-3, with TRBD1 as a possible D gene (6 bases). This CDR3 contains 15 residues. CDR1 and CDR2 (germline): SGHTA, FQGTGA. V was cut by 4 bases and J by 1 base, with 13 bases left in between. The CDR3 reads CASSSGQLGQETQYF. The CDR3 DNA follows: TGTGCCAGCAGCTCCGGACAGCTCGGCCAAGAGACCCAGTACTTC.

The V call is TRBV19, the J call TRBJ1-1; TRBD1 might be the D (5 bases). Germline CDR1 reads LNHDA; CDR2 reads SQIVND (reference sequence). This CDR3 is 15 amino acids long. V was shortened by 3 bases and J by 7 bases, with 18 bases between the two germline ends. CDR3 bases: TGTGCCAGTAGTATTCAGGGTGGAGCTCGCGGTGAAGCTTTCTTT. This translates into CASSIQGGARGEAFF. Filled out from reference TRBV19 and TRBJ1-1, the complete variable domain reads DGGITQSPKYLFRKEGQNVTLSCEQNLNHDAMYWYRQDPGQGLRLIYYSQIVNDFQKGDIAEGYSVSREKKESFPLTVTSAQKNPTAFYLCASSIQGGARGEAFFGQGTRLTVV.

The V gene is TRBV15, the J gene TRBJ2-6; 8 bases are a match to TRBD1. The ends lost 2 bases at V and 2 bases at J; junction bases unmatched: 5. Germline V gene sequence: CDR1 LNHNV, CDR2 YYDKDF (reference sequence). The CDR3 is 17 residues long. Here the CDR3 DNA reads TGTGCCACCAGCAGACCTCGACAGGGGACTGGGGCCAACGTCCTGACTTTC. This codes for CATSRPRQGTGANVLTF.

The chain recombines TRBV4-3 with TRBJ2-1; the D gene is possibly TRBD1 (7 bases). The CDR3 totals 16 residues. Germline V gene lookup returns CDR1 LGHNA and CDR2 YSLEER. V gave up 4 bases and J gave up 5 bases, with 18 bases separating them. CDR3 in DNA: TGCGCCAGCAGCCCCAGAACGAGCAGGGGGGACAATGAGCAGTTCTTC. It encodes CASSPRTSRGDNEQFF.

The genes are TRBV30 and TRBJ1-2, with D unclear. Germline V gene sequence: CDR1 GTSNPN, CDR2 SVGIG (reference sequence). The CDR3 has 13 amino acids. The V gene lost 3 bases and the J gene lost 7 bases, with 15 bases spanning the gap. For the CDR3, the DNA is TGTGCCTGGAGAGGAGAGGGTGGAGGTGGCTACACCTTC. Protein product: CAWRGEGGGGYTF.

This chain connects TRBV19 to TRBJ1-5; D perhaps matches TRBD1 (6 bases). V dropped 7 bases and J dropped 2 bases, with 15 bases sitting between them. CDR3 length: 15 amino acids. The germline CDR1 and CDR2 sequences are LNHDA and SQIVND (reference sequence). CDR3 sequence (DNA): TGTGCCAGTATGGGGGGGCAGGGCGGCAATCAGCCCCAGCATTTT. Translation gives CASMGGQGGNQPQHF.

In DNA, the CDR3 is TGTGCCAGCAGCTCCAGATACACAGATACGCAGTATTTT. This encodes CASSSRYTDTQYF. The rearrangement joins TRBV7-2 to TRBJ2-3; no clear D gene. The V and J ends lost 4 bases and 2 bases respectively, with 7 bases between them. Germline V gene lookup returns CDR1 SGHTA and CDR2 FQGNSA. The length of the CDR3 is 13 residues.

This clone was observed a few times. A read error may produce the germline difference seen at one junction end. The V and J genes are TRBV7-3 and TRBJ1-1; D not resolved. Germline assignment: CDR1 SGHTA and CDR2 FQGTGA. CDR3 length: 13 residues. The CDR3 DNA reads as TGTGCCAGCAGCATAACACCCAACACTGAAGCTTTCTTT. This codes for CASSITPNTEAFF.

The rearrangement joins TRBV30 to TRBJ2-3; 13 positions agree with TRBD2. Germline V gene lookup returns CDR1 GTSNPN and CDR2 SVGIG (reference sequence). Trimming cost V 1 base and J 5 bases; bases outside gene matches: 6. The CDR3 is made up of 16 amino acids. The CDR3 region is CAWSGTSGGALDTQYF. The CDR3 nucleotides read TGTGCCTGGAGTGGTACTAGCGGGGGGGCGTTAGATACGCAGTATTTT.

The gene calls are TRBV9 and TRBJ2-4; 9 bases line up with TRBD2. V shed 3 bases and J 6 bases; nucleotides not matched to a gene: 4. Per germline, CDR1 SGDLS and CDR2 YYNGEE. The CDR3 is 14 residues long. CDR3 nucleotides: TGTGCCAGCAGCGCGGGCGGGGGGGGAAACATTCAGTACTTC. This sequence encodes CASSAGGGGNIQYF.

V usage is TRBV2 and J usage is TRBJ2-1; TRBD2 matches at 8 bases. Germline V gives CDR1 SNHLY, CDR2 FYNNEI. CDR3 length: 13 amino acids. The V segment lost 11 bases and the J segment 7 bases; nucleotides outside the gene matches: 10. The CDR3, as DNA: TGTGCCGGGACTAGTTACTTCGGGAATGAGCAGTTCTTC. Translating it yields CAGTSYFGNEQFF.

CDR3 bases: TGCAGCGTTGATGGGCCCACCAATGAGCAGTTCTTC. It translates to CSVDGPTNEQFF. V and J are TRBV29-1 and TRBJ2-1, with D hard to call. The CDR3 sequence is 12 residues long. V shed 3 bases and J shed 6 bases, with 9 bases lying between them. Per the germline V gene, CDR1 is SQVTM and CDR2 is ANQGSEA.

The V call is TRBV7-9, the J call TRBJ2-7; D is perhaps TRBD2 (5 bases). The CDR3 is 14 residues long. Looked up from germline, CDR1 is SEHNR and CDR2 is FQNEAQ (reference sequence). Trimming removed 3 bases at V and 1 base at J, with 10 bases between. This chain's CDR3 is CASSLLPGSYEQYF. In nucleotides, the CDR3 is TGTGCCAGCAGCTTGTTGCCGGGGTCCTACGAGCAGTACTTC.

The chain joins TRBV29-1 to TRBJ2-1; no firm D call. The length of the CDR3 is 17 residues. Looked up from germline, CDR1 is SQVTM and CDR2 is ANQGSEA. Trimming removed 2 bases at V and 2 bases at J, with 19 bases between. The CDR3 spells CSVEKGRTRNPYNEQFF. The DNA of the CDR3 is TGCAGCGTTGAAAAGGGTAGGACCCGGAATCCCTACAATGAGCAGTTCTTC.

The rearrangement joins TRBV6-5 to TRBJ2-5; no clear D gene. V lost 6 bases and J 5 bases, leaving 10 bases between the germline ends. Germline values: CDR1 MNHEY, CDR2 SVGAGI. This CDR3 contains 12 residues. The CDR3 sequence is CASRGHLETQYF. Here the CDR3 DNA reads TGTGCCAGCAGAGGGCATTTGGAGACCCAGTACTTC.

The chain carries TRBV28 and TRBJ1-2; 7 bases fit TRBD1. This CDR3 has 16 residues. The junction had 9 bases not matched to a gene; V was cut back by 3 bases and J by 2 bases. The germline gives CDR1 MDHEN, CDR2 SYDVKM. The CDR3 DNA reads TGTGCCAGCAGTTTCGGGGGGACAGAGGTAAACTATGGCTACACCTTC. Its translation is CASSFGGTEVNYGYTF.

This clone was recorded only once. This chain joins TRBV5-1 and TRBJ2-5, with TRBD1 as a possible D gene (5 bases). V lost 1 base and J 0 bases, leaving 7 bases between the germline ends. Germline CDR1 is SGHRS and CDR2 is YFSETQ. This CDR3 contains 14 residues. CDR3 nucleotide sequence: TGCGCCAGCAGCTTGCAGACAGACCAAGAGACCCAGTACTTC. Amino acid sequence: CASSLQTDQETQYF.

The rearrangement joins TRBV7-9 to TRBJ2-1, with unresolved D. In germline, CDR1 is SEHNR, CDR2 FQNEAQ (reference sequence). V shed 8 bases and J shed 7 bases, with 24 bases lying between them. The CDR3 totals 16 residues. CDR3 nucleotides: TGTGCCAGCGGGTTAGGGTCGGTACTCCGTGGGAATGAGCAGTTCTTC. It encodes CASGLGSVLRGNEQFF.

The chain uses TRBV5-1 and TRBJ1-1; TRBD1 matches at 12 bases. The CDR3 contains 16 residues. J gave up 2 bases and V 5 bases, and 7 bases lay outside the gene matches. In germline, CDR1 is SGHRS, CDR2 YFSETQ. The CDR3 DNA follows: TGCGCCAGCAGGGGGGACAGGGGGCGTTCAAACACTGAAGCTTTCTTT. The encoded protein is CASRGDRGRSNTEAFF.